This T cell receptor beta chain derives from a study of T cells in Graves' hyperthyroidism and ophthalmopathy. Study observations and caveats: The model anticipated ophthalmopathy a median 6.5 months pre-onset.

A lack of ophthalmopathy progression within 18 months defined stable Graves' hyperthyroidism. Trimming took off 5 bases at V and 0 bases at J, with 12 bases between the two ends. CDR1 LNHNV and CDR2 YYDKDF come from the germline V gene (reference sequence). This CDR3 comprises 15 residues. Regions amplified from RNA transcripts were the TCR beta CDR3 regions. TCR CDR3 regions were first amplified by RT-PCR with HTBI primers. TCRdb reprocessed the multiplex PCR reads via MiXCR and lists one record per CDR3 protein. The sample contains about 400,000 distinct CDR3 sequences, 14% to 15% of which appear only once. This clonotype was recorded a few times. The antigen is unknown.

The sample consisted of blood. This sequence was found in a young woman with Graves' hyperthyroidism. The rearrangement uses TRBV15 and TRBJ2-3; D not certain. CDR3 bases: TGTGCCACCAGCCGGCCGAGCGAGAGCACAGATACGCAGTATTTT. Amino acids: CATSRPSESTDTQYF.